The T cell receptor beta chain under discussion was sequenced for a study of shared clonotypes between healthy human individuals. General study findings and limits: Sorted-subset sequencing was shown by rarefaction to be incomplete despite large depth. The sharing of 5% to 6.5% of naive CD4 clonotypes was seen across a handful of donors.

Germline CDR1 SNHLY, CDR2 FYNNEI. There are 14 residues in the CDR3. The V and J ends lost 5 bases and 2 bases respectively, with 12 bases between them. Sequencing used immunoSEQ multiplex PCR; TCRdb keeps in-frame clones, though not all of them. The sample shows roughly 2.5 million clones, approximately 90% of them seen only once. About this clone itself: As yet, its antigen is unknown.

The origin of this receptor is a young man in good health. The chain uses TRBV2 and TRBJ2-5; no clear D gene. What was sequenced was naive CD4+ T cells sorted from blood. Subset noted: CD45RA+ positively selected. The CDR3 is CASSSTAPQETQYF. For the CDR3, the DNA is TGTGCCAGCAGTTCGACGGCTCCACAAGAGACCCAGTACTTC. Complete variable domain (other parts from reference TRBV2 and TRBJ2-5): EPEVTQTPSHQVTQMGQEVILRCVPISNHLYFYWYRQILGQKVEFLVSFYNNEISEKSEIFDDQFSVERPDGSNFTLKIRSTKLEDSAMYFCASSSTAPQETQYFGPGTRLLVL.